The text below deals with one T cell receptor (beta chain). Only in-frame clones appear in the TCRdb table, and some are missing; sequencing was by immunoSEQ multiplex PCR. The top ten hold 0.29% of the sample, which has under 75,000 clones, about nine tenths seen once. This specimen belongs to a study of T cell changes during pregnancy in multiple sclerosis. The CDR3 spans 13 residues. Germline V CDR1 and CDR2: SQVTM, ANQGSEA. V lost 7 bases and J lost 4; bases outside the gene matches: 7. The chain links TRBV29-1 to TRBJ2-3, with 8 bases matching TRBD2. The sample here was CD4+ T cells from peripheral blood mononuclear cells, taken after pregnancy. This TCR derives from a female donor with multiple sclerosis, enrolled in a pregnancy study. The DNA of the CDR3 is TGCAGCGGCACCGGGGGGGGCGCAGATACGCAGTATTTT. It codes for CSGTGGGADTQYF.